This TCR beta chain came from a study of T-cell reconstitution after alpha-beta-depleted transplantation in children. Trimming removed 1 base from V and 6 bases from J, with 9 bases in between. Germline CDR1 reads MGHDK; CDR2 reads SYGVNS. This CDR3 region has 14 residues. This clonotype was recorded a few times. The library targeted TCRbeta and was prepared with unique molecular identifiers. TCRdb itself ran the PCR reads through MiXCR, one entry per CDR3 protein. This sample has some 530,000 distinct CDR3 sequences; about an eighth occur once, and the top ten carry around 5.6%. The receptor was derived from a human donor who donated a stem cell graft to a child with combined immunodeficiency. The material sequenced was PBMCs from the stem cell graft donor, taken from the stem cell graft. The rearrangement joins TRBV25-1 to TRBJ1-4; D gene uncertain. The CDR3: CASSESGGHEKLFF. The DNA of the CDR3 is TGTGCCAGCAGTGAATCTGGAGGGCATGAAAAACTGTTTTTT. Variable domain in full (rest from reference TRBV25-1 and TRBJ1-4): EADIYQTPRYLVIGTGKKITLECSQTMGHDKMYWYQQDPGMELHLIHYSYGVNSTEKGDLSSESTVSRIRTEHFPLTLESARPSHTSQYLCASSESGGHEKLFFGSGTQLSVL.